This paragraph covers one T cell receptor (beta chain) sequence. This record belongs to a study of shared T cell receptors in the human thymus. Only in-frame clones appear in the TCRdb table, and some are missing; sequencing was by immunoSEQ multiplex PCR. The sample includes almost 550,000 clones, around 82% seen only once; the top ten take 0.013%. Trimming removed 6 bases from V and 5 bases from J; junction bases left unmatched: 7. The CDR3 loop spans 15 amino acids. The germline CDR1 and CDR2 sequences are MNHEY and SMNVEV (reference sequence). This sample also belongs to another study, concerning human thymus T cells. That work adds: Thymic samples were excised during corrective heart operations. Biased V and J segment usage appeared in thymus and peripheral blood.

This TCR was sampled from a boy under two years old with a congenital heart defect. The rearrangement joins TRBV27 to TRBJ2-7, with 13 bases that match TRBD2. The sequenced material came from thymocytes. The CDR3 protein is CASSLTSGRRNEQYF. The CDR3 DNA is TGTGCCAGCAGCCTGACTAGCGGGAGGAGAAACGAGCAGTACTTC.